This entry describes one T cell receptor (beta chain). As yet, its antigen is unknown. This sample is part of a study of T cell responses to AZD1222 COVID-19 vaccine. Clones were read by immunoSEQ multiplex PCR, and TCRdb kept only the in-frame ones, dropping some. The profile shows under 170,000 clones, 80% to 95% of them singletons. The study, taken as a whole, reports: When two AZD1222 doses had been given, Spike-specific TCR breadth and depth rose.

The source of this sequence is an adult who received the AZD1222 COVID-19 vaccine. Specimen: peripheral blood, collected 28 days after the second AZD1222 dose.

As DNA, the CDR3 is TGTGCCAGCAGTCAACTAGCGGGAACAGATACGCAGTATTTT. The encoded protein is CASSQLAGTDTQYF. The rearrangement uses TRBV27 and TRBJ2-3, with 10 positions matching TRBD2. This CDR3 spans 14 amino acids. CDR1 is MNHEY, CDR2 SMNVEV, per germline (reference sequence). Unmatched junction bases numbered 2, after V lost 5 bases and J lost 3 bases.